Listed below are T cell receptor beta chains from one sample, sequenced in a study of blood T cell repertoires in COVID-19. Repertoires were generated with immunoSEQ multiplex PCR, while TCRdb's copy carries only in-frame clones and drops some. The data hold about 480,000 clones, with roughly 87% observed a single time. Sequences were obtained from peripheral blood. The origin of the receptors is a man aged 18-30 years with COVID-19, enrolled during active disease. Both conserved end residues are part of each CDR3. A D gene is named only where the DNA matches it firmly. Some rows have no size entry. The others give once, few or many, or a class for an expanded clone.

j_call v_call cdr3_length d_call clone_size cdr3_nt cdr3_aa
TRBJ2-2 TRBV5-4 17 TRBD2 few TGTGCCAGCAGCTCATCTTCTAGCGGGGGCATTTCCGGGGAGCTGTTTTTT CASSSSSSGGISGELFF
TRBJ1-3 TRBV5-1 16 - - TGCGCCAGCAGCTTGGTTTCAGGGCCCTCTGGAAACACCATATATTTT CASSLVSGPSGNTIYF
TRBJ2-7 TRBV10-3 13 - few TGTGCCATCAGTGAGGAGAGACGGGGTGAGCAGTACTTC CAISEERRGEQYF
TRBJ2-5 TRBV6-5 15 - - TGTGCCAGCAGTTACTCGGACGGGGTAGGAGAGACCCAGTACTTC CASSYSDGVGETQYF
TRBJ2-3 TRBV5-3 15 TRBD1 - TGTGCCAGAAGCCCCCGGGACAGGGTTCGCCCTACGCAGTATTTT CARSPRDRVRPTQYF
TRBJ2-7 TRBV27 14 - - TGTGCCAGCAGTGACCACGGGACAATCTACGAGCAGTACTTC CASSDHGTIYEQYF
TRBJ2-1 TRBV6-5 14 TRBD2 - TGTGCCAGCAACCCCCGGACTAGCCACAATGAGCAGTTCTTC CASNPRTSHNEQFF
TRBJ2-5 TRBV28 15 TRBD2 - TGTGCCAGCAGTCCAAATAGCGGGGGGACGGAGACCCAGTACTTC CASSPNSGGTETQYF
TRBJ2-7 TRBV5-1 15 TRBD2 - TGCGCCAGCGGACTAAGCGGGGGCAACTCCTACGAGCAGTACTTC CASGLSGGNSYEQYF
TRBJ1-3 TRBV15 13 - - TGTGCCACCAGCAGAGTAGTTGGAAACACCATATATTTT CATSRVVGNTIYF
TRBJ1-5 TRBV19 11 - - TGTGCCAGTAGTTCTCACAGGGCCCAGCATTTT CASSSHRAQHF
TRBJ1-2 TRBV6-5 15 TRBD1 - TGTGCCAGCAGCCTAGACAGGGGGCCAGCGGGCGGCTACACCTTC CASSLDRGPAGGYTF
TRBJ2-7 TRBV10-2 15 TRBD1 - TGCGCCAGCAGGGCCCAGGACAGGGTCACCTACGAGCAGTACTTC CASRAQDRVTYEQYF
TRBJ1-2 TRBV9 13 TRBD1 - TGTGCCAGCAGCGGGACAGGAATTCAAGGCTACACCTTC CASSGTGIQGYTF
TRBJ1-3 TRBV2 18 TRBD1 - TGTGCCAGCAGCCCCCTACGACAGGGACACATCTCTGGAAACACCATATATTTT CASSPLRQGHISGNTIYF
TRBJ2-7 TRBV15 15 - - TGTGCCACCAGCAGAGATGTCGGCAGGCTCTACGAGCAGTACTTC CATSRDVGRLYEQYF
TRBJ2-1 TRBV19 15 TRBD1 - TGTGCCAGTAGTCCAAGGACAGGAGAAGAAAATGAGCAGTTCTTC CASSPRTGEENEQFF
TRBJ2-7 TRBV10-2 13 - - TGCGCCAGCAGTGTGGGGGGTTCGAAGGAGCAGTACTTC CASSVGGSKEQYF
TRBJ2-2 TRBV7-3 15 TRBD1 - TGTGCCAGCAGCTTACCCGGGACAGGGGCGGGGGAGCTGTTTTTT CASSLPGTGAGELFF
TRBJ1-6 TRBV6-5 12 - - TGTGCCAGCAGGGCGACAGATTCACCCCTCCACTTT CASRATDSPLHF
TRBJ2-1 TRBV7-8 17 TRBD2 - TGTGCCAGCAGCTTAAATGGCGGGAGTAGCTCCTACAATGAGCAGTTCTTC CASSLNGGSSSYNEQFF
TRBJ2-7 TRBV6-5 13 - - TGTGCCAGCAGTTCGCTTGGGCCCTACGAGCAGTACTTC CASSSLGPYEQYF
TRBJ1-3 TRBV7-7 15 TRBD1 once TGTGCTAGCAGCTTAGAGCAGGGGGCTGGAAACACCATATATTTT CASSLEQGAGNTIYF
TRBJ1-1 TRBV5-8 14 - - TGTGCCAGCAGCTCCCGAGGCAGTTACACTGAAGCTTTCTTT CASSSRGSYTEAFF
TRBJ2-7 TRBV18 15 TRBD1 - TGTGCCAGCTCACTCGGCGACAGGGCACGCCACGAGCAGTACTTC CASSLGDRARHEQYF
TRBJ2-1 TRBV5-1 17 TRBD1 - TGCGCCAGCAGCTTACAACCAGGACAGGGGGGCGTCAATGAGCAGTTCTTC CASSLQPGQGGVNEQFF
TRBJ2-5 TRBV30 13 - - TGTGCCTGGACTGAGGGTAGCCAAGAGACCCAGTACTTC CAWTEGSQETQYF
TRBJ1-3 TRBV30 13 - - TGTGCCTGGCGCCGGACTGACGGAAACACCATATATTTT CAWRRTDGNTIYF
TRBJ2-7 TRBV11-2 15 TRBD1 - TGTGCCAGCAGCTTAGCCCGGACAGGGGCCAGACAGCAGTACTTC CASSLARTGARQQYF
TRBJ1-3 TRBV11-2 15 - - TGTGCCAGCAGCTTTTTCAGGCTCTCTGGAAACACCATATATTTT CASSFFRLSGNTIYF
TRBJ2-1 TRBV18 15 TRBD2 - TGTGCCAGCTCACACCCGGGACTAGCGGGCCATGAGCAGTTCTTC CASSHPGLAGHEQFF